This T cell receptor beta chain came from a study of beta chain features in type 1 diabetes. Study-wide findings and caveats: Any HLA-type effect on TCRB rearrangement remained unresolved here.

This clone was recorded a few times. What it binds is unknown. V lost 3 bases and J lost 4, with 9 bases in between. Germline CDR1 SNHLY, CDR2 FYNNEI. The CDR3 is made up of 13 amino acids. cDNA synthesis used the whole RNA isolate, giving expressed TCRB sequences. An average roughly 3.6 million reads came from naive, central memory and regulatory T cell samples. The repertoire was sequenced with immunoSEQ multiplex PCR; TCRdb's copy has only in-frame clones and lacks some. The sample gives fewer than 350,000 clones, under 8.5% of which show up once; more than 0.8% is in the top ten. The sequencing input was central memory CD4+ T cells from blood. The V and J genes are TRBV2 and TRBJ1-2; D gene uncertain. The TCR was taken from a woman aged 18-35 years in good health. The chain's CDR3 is CASSERGSYGYTF. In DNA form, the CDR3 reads TGTGCCAGCAGTGAGCGGGGTTCCTATGGCTACACCTTC.